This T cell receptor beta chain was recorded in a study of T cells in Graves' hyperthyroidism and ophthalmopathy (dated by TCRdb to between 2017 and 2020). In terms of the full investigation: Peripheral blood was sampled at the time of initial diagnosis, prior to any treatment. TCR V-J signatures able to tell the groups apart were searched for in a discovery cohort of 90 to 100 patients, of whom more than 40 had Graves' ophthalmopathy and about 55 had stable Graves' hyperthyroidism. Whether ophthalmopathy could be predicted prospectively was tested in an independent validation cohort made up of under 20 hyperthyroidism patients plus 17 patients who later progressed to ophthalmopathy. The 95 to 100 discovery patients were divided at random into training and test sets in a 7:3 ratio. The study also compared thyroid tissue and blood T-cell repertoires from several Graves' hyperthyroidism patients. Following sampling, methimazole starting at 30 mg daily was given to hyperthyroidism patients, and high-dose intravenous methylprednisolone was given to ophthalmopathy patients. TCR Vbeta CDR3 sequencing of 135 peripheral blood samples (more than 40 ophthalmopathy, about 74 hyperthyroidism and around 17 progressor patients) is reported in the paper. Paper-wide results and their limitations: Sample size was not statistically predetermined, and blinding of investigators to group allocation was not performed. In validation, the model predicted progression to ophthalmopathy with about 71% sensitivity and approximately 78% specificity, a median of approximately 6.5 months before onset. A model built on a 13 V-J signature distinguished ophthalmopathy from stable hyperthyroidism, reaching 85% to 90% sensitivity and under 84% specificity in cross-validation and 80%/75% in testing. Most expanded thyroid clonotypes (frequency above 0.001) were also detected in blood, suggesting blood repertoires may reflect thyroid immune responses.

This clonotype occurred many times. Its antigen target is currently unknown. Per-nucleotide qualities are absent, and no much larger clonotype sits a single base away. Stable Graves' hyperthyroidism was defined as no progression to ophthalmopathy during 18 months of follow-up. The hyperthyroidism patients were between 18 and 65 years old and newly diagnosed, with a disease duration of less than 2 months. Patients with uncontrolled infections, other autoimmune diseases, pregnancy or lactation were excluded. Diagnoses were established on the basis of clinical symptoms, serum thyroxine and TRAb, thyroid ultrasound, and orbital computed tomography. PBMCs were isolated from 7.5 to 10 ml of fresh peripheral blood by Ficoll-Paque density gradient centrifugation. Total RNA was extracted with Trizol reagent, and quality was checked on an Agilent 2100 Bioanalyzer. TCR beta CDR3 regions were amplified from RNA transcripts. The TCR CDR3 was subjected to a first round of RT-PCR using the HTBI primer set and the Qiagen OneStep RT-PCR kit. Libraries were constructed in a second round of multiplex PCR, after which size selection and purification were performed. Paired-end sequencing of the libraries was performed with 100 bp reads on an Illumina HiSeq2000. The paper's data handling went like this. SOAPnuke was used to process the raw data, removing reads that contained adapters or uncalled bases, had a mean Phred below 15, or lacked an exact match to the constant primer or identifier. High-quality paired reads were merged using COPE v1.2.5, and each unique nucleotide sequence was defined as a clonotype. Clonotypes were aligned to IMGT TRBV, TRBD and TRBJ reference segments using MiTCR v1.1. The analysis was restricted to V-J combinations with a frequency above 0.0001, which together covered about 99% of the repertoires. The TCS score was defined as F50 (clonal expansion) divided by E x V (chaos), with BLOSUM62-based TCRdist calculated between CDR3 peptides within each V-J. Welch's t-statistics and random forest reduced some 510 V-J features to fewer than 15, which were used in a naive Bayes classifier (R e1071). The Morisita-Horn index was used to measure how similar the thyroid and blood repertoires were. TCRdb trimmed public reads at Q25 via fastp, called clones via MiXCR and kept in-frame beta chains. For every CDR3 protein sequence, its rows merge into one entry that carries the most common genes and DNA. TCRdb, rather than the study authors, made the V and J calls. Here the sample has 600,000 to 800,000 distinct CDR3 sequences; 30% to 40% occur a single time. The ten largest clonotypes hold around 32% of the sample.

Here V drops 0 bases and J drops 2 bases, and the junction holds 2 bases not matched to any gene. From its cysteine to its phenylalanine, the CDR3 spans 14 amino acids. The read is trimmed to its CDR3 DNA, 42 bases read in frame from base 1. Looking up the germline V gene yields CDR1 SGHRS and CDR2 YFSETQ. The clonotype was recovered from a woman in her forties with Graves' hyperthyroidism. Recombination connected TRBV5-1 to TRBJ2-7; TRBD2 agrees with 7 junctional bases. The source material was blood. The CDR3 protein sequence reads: CASSLAAGTYEQYF. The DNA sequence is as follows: TGCGCCAGCAGCTTGGCAGCGGGGACCTACGAGCAGTACTTC. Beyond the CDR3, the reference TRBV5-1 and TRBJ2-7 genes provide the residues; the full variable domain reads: KAGVTQTPRYLIKTRGQQVTLSCSPISGHRSVSWYQQTPGQGLQFLFEYFSETQRNKGNFPGRFSGRQFSNSRSEMNVSTLELGDSALYLCASSLAAGTYEQYFGPGTRLTVT.